This TCR beta chain was identified during a study of T cell changes during pregnancy in multiple sclerosis. In germline, CDR1 is LNHDA, CDR2 SQIVND (reference sequence). The CDR3 sequence is 13 residues long. The V end was cut by 5 bases, the J end by 6 bases, with 11 bases between. Using immunoSEQ multiplex PCR, the repertoire was profiled, and TCRdb retains in-frame clones only, with some absent. The repertoire consists of tens of thousands of clones, with roughly 93% occurring once and the leading ten covering 0.39%. The chain links TRBV19 to TRBJ1-5; D gene unclear. This receptor was obtained from a female donor with multiple sclerosis, enrolled in a pregnancy study. The specimen was CD4+ T cells from peripheral blood mononuclear cells, collected in the second trimester of pregnancy. In nucleotides, the CDR3 is TGTGCCAGTAGTTGGGCCGGAGGTCAGCCCCAGCATTTT. As protein: CASSWAGGQPQHF.